This TCR beta chain was recovered during a study of CD8+CD57+ T cells in acquired aplastic anemia. Study at large: On average, sorted CD4+ and CD8+ cells gave around 3.3 ug of DNA. There were roughly 9.8 million reads, on average, for CD4+ cells from healthy donors. Overall study results and limits: Both patients and controls carried the same twenty-nine CD8+ CDR3 sequences. Controls and patients did not differ significantly in CD8+ Simpson's diversity.

This clonotype has ten or more counts. Its matching antigen is unknown. For CDR3 and TCR beta VDJ profiling, genomic DNA was the template used. TCRdb reanalysed the reads using MiXCR and keeps one entry per CDR3 protein. The data contain 400,000 to 450,000 distinct CDR3 sequences, just under 70% of them singletons. There are 14 residues in the CDR3. Looked up from germline, CDR1 is MNHEY and CDR2 is SVGAGI. V was cut by 6 bases and J by 5 bases, with 13 bases left in between. This chain uses TRBV6-5 with TRBJ2-2; D perhaps matches TRBD2 (5 bases). Sequencing was carried out using sorted CD4+, CD8+, or CD8+CD57+ T cells (not recorded which) from PBMCs. The TCR comes from a human donor in good health, serving as a control. Written as DNA, the CDR3 is TGTGCCAGCAGGAGGGTTCGCGGGACCGGGGAGCTGTTTTTT. This translates into CASRRVRGTGELFF.